The entry below gives a single T cell receptor beta chain sequence along with its context. Its antigen is unknown. This record belongs to a study of T cell responses to AZD1222 COVID-19 vaccine. Study-wide results and caveats: Sampling that yielded the repertoires occurred only after the peak T cell response. Breadth and depth of Spike-specific TCRs rose after two AZD1222 doses. As reported, nearly half of all spike-specific TCRs target variant regions that are unmutated.

Assay used: immunoSEQ multiplex PCR; TCRdb lists only in-frame clones, some missing. The sample comprises around 120,000 clones, roughly 89% of which are singletons, and 4.4% rests with the top ten. The ends were cut back, 5 bases at V and 3 bases at J, with 7 bases in the middle. This CDR3 has 13 amino acids. CDR1 is SGHAT, CDR2 FQNNGV, per germline. This rearrangement joins TRBV11-2 to TRBJ2-2, with D unclear. The TCR was taken from an adult in good health. Sequencing used peripheral blood, obtained on day 0 of AZD1222 vaccination. CDR3 nucleotide sequence: TGTGCCAGCAGCCGGACCGACACCGGGGAGCTGTTTTTT. Translated, it gives CASSRTDTGELFF.